A single T cell receptor beta chain is shown here with its context. These data belong to a study of blood T cell repertoires in COVID-19. Whole-study context: Acute and convalescent COVID-19 specimens originated in the United States, Italy and Spain.

V lost 4 bases to trimming and J lost 6 bases, with 21 bases between them. Germline V gene lookup returns CDR1 LGHDT and CDR2 YNNKEL (reference sequence). The CDR3 loop spans 16 amino acids. Per the study methods: Amplifying reference gene primers gave estimates of nucleated cell counts. TCRdb's copy holds only in-frame clones and misses some; the assay was immunoSEQ multiplex PCR. D and trimming come from the DNA, and the V and J calls and clone size come from that table. In the table there are 450,000 to 500,000 clones, 70% to 90% of which are singletons. The receptor was derived from a human donor in a cohort sampled during active COVID-19. The rearrangement links TRBV3-1 (or the pseudogene TRBV3-2) to TRBJ1-2; the D gene is possibly TRBD1 (5 bases). What was sequenced was peripheral blood. CDR3 sequence: CASSPRHQGSLDGYTF. DNA for the CDR3: TGTGCCAGCAGCCCGAGACATCAGGGATCCTTGGATGGCTACACCTTC.